The clone carrying this TCR beta chain was seen ten or more times. This record comes from a study of identical twins. MiXCR was run by TCRdb on the 5' RACE reads, yielding one entry per CDR3 protein. The sample holds about 240,000 distinct CDR3 sequences, roughly 13% seen once. V gave up 4 bases and J gave up 2 bases; unmatched junction bases: 12. Germline-derived CDR1 and CDR2 are LGHNA and YSLEER. The CDR3 totals 18 residues. A further study also used this sample, focusing on yellow fever vaccine responses in identical twins.

The J gene is TRBJ2-2, the V gene TRBV4-3, with TRBD1 matching 8 bases. The sample consisted of memory (CD45RO+) T cells sorted from blood. The TCR was taken from a woman aged 18-35 years in good health. The CDR3 DNA reads TGCGCCAGCAGCCCCCAACCAGCCAGGGGGCAAAACACCGGGGAGCTGTTTTTT. Its protein product is CASSPQPARGQNTGELFF.